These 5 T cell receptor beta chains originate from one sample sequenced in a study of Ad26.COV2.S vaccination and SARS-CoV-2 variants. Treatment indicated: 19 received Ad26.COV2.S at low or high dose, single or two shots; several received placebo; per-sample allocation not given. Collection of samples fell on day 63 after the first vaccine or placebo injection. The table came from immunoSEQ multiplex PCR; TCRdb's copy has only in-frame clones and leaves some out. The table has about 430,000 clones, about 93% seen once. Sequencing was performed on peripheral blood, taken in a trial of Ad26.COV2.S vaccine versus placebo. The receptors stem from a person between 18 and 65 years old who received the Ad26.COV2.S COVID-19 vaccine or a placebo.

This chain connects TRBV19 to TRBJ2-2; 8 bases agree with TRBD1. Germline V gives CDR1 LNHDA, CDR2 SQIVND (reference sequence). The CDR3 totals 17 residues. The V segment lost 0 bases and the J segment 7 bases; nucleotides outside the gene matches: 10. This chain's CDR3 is CASSIDAAGGAVGELFF. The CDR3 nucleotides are TGTGCCAGTAGTATAGATGCTGCAGGGGGCGCCGTCGGGGAGCTGTTTTTT.

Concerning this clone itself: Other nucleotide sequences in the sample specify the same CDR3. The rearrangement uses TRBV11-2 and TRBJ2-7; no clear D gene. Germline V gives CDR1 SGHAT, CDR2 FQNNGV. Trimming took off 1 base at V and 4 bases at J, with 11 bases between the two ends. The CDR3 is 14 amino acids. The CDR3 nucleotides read TGTGCCAGCAGCTTAGGTGCAGGCGCTTACGAGCAGTACTTC. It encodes CASSLGAGAYEQYF.

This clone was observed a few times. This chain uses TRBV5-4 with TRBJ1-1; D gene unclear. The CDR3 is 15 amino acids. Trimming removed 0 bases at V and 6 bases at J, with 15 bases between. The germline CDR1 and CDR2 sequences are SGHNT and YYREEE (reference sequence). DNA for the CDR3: TGTGCCAGCAGCTTGGCTACGGGATTGGGCGCTGAAGCTTTCTTT. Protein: CASSLATGLGAEAFF.

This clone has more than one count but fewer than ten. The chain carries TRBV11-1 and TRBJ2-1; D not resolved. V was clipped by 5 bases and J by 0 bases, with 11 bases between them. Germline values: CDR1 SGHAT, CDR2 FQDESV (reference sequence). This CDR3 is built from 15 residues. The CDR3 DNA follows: TGTGCCAGCAGCGCCAGCCAGAGCTCCTACAATGAGCAGTTCTTC. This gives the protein CASSASQSSYNEQFF.

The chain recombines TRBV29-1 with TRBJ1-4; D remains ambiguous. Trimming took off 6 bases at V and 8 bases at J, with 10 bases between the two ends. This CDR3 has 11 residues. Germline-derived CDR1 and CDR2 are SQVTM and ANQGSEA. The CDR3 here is CSVELGEKLFF. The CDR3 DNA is TGCAGCGTCGAGCTAGGGGAAAAACTGTTTTTT.